The sequence of this T cell receptor (beta chain) was determined in a study of shared clonotypes between healthy human individuals. Subsets obtained from CD4+ cells comprised CD45RA+ naive and CD45RA-negative memory cells. Execution of the assay was at deep level. The input for sorted-subset replicate PCRs was around 210 ng DNA, 30,000 or so T cell genomes. The assay was immunoSEQ multiplex PCR, and TCRdb's table has in-frame clones only and misses some. The sample lists about 1.1 million clones; approximately 80% were seen once. The CDR3 spans 17 residues. In this sample, this clone turned up a few times.

This chain connects TRBV12-1 to TRBJ2-5; no DNA check was done on the table's D call, TRBD2. TRBV12-1 constitutes a pseudogene. The source of this sequence is a man aged 18-30 years in good health. Some clones in this sample may be carry-over from other donors' samples. What was sequenced was memory CD4+ T cells from PBMCs. As for subset: CD45RA-negative fraction. The DNA for the CDR3 is TGTGCCAGCAGCTTTTGGGCTAGCGGACTGCCAAGGTGGACCCAGTACTTC. As protein: CASSFWASGLPRWTQYF.